A selection of T cell receptor beta chains follows, all from one sample in a study of blood T cell repertoires in COVID-19. Repertoires were generated with immunoSEQ multiplex PCR, while TCRdb's copy carries only in-frame clones and drops some. The table has roughly 200,000 clones, roughly nine tenths seen once. What was sequenced was peripheral blood. The receptors shown here come from a man between 65 and 85 years old with acute or convalescent COVID-19. CDR3s include the opening cysteine and the closing phenylalanine or tryptophan. The D gene is left open where the match is weak. Clone size is stated in some rows and not others, as once, few, many or a class when expanded.

V gene	J gene	D gene	clone size	CDR3 protein	CDR3 DNA
TRBV28	TRBJ2-2	.	once	CASSLFIGELFF	TGTGCCAGCAGTTTATTTATTGGGGAGCTGTTTTTT
TRBV7-9	TRBJ1-3	.	.	CASSFPLSGNTIYF	TGTGCCAGCAGCTTCCCACTCTCTGGAAACACCATATATTTT
TRBV2	TRBJ2-3	.	.	CASSDALPSSDTQYF	TGTGCCAGCAGTGACGCCCTACCTAGCTCGGATACGCAGTATTTT
TRBV19	TRBJ1-1	.	once	CASSNTQGNTEAFF	TGTGCCAGTAGTAACACACAGGGGAACACTGAAGCTTTCTTT
TRBV7-9	TRBJ1-2	.	once	CASSLEGGVTYGYTF	TGTGCCAGCAGCTTAGAGGGAGGAGTCACCTATGGCTACACCTTC
TRBV7-2	TRBJ2-2	.	.	CASSSKRMVGGELFF	TGTGCCAGCAGCAGCAAACGAATGGTTGGCGGGGAGCTGTTTTTT
TRBV28	TRBJ1-2	TRBD1	.	CASRSQGANYGYTF	TGTGCCAGCAGGTCACAGGGGGCTAACTATGGCTACACCTTC
TRBV5-4	TRBJ1-1	.	.	CASSLAGGSGGTEAFF	TGTGCCAGCAGCTTGGCCGGGGGGTCCGGTGGCACTGAAGCTTTCTTT
TRBV6-5	TRBJ1-2	TRBD1	.	CASGTGLVYGYTF	TGTGCCAGCGGGACAGGCCTCGTCTATGGCTACACCTTC
TRBV11-2	TRBJ1-1	.	.	CASTGWRDAFF	TGTGCCAGCACCGGGTGGCGGGACGCTTTCTTT
TRBV6-5	TRBJ2-2	.	once	CASSYSDEVNTGELFF	TGTGCCAGCAGTTACTCCGACGAGGTGAACACCGGGGAGCTGTTTTTT
TRBV25-1	TRBJ1-3	.	.	CASSDLLQGNSGNTIYF	TGTGCCAGCAGTGACTTACTCCAGGGGAACTCTGGAAACACCATATATTTT
TRBV5-4	TRBJ2-2	.	.	CASSLTGSTGELFF	TGTGCCAGCAGCTTGACAGGGTCCACCGGGGAGCTGTTTTTT
TRBV16	TRBJ1-2	.	.	CASSPRQTLRDYGYTF	TGTGCCAGCAGCCCGCGACAGACCCTTAGGGATTATGGCTACACCTTC
TRBV27	TRBJ2-7	.	.	CASWERGGEQYF	TGTGCCAGCTGGGAGCGTGGCGGCGAGCAGTACTTC
TRBV7-2	TRBJ1-1	.	.	CASSRTMNTEAFF	TGTGCCAGCAGCCGCACTATGAACACTGAAGCTTTCTTT